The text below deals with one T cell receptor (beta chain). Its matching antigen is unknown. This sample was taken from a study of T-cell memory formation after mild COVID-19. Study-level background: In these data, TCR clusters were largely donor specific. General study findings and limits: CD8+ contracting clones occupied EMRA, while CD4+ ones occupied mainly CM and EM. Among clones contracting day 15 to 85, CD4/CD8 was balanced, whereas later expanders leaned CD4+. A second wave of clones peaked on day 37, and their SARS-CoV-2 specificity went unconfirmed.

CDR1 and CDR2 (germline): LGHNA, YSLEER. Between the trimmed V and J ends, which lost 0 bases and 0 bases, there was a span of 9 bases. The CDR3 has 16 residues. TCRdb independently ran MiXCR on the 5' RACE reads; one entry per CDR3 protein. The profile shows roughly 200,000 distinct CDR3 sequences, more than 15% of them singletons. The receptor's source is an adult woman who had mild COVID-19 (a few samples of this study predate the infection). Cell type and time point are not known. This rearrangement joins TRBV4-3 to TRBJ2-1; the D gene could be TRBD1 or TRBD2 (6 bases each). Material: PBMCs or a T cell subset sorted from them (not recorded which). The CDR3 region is CASSQDGGGSYNEQFF. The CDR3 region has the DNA TGCGCCAGCAGCCAAGACGGAGGGGGCTCCTACAATGAGCAGTTCTTC.